This is a list of T cell receptor beta chains from one sample in a study of blood T cell repertoires in COVID-19. Data came from immunoSEQ multiplex PCR; TCRdb stores just in-frame clones and leaves some out. The sample yields 200,000 to 250,000 clones, about four fifths seen once. The sequencing input was PBMCs or T cells enriched from blood (not recorded which). The source of these receptors is a woman aged 40-49 years who had recovered from COVID-19. Each CDR3 is given with its conserved first and last residue. D genes are given only for firm matches. Clone size is shown for a subset of rows, as once, few, many or a class of expanded clone.

D gene | J gene | V gene | clone size | CDR3 DNA | CDR3 protein
- | TRBJ1-2 | TRBV7-9 | - | TGTGCCAGCAGCTTGGGGGGGCTGGGCTACACCTTC | CASSLGGLGYTF
TRBD1 | TRBJ1-1 | TRBV5-5 | - | TGTGCCAGCAGCCCATCCGAGAGAGGGGGCATAACTGAAGCTTTCTTT | CASSPSERGGITEAFF
TRBD2 | TRBJ2-3 | TRBV28 | - | TGTGCCAGCAGAGCGGGACCGGGCACAGATACGCAGTATTTT | CASRAGPGTDTQYF
- | TRBJ1-1 | TRBV4-1 | - | TGCGCCAGCAGCCAGGGCCCATTGAACACTGAAGCTTTCTTT | CASSQGPLNTEAFF
- | TRBJ1-1 | TRBV7-9 | - | TGTGCCAGCACCCTAGACGGAGCGAACACTGAAGCTTTCTTT | CASTLDGANTEAFF
- | TRBJ1-4 | TRBV20-1 | - | TGCAGTGCTAGTCCAGGGACTGAGGATGAAAAACTGTTTTTT | CSASPGTEDEKLFF
TRBD1 | TRBJ2-3 | TRBV7-9 | - | TGTGCCAGCAGCTTAGGGGACAGGGGAGCAGATACGCAGTATTTT | CASSLGDRGADTQYF
- | TRBJ2-1 | TRBV3-1/TRBV3-2 | - | TGTGCCAGCAGCCAAGATCTTAGCGGCAGAAACAATGAGCAGTTCTTC | CASSQDLSGRNNEQFF
- | TRBJ1-1 | TRBV7-9 | - | TGTGCCAGCAGCCCTTGGGGAGAGGGCGACACTGAAGCTTTCTTT | CASSPWGEGDTEAFF
TRBD2 | TRBJ2-5 | TRBV5-1 | - | TGCGCCAGCAGCTTGGTGATACAGGGTGGTACTAGCGGGAGGCCCCGAGAGACCCAGTACTTC | CASSLVIQGGTSGRPRETQYF
- | TRBJ1-3 | TRBV25-1 | once | TGTGCCACCCGGGACACTAACTCTGGAAACACCATATATTTT | CATRDTNSGNTIYF
TRBD1 | TRBJ1-5 | TRBV10-3 | - | TGTGCCATCAAATCACAGGGGGATAGCAATCAGCCCCAGCATTTT | CAIKSQGDSNQPQHF
- | TRBJ2-7 | TRBV27 | few | TGTGCCAGCAGACAGGGTTGGGCTTCCGAGCAGTACTTC | CASRQGWASEQYF
TRBD1 | TRBJ1-1 | TRBV11-3 | - | TGTGCCAGCAGCTTAAGGTACAGGGGGAGCACTGAAGCTTTCTTT | CASSLRYRGSTEAFF
TRBD1 | TRBJ1-3 | TRBV9 | - | TGTGCCAGCAGCGTAGGTGGGACAGCGACTGGAAACACCATATATTTT | CASSVGGTATGNTIYF
- | TRBJ2-5 | TRBV5-1 | - | TGCGCCAGCAGCTTGGCCTCCGGACAGGGAGGGTCAGAGACCCAGTACTTC | CASSLASGQGGSETQYF
- | TRBJ2-1 | TRBV6-5 | - | TGTGCCAGCAGTTATTCGGGTAGAGGCGGGTTGTTGTTCTTC | CASSYSGRGGLLFF
TRBD2 | TRBJ2-1 | TRBV5-1 | - | TGCGCCAGCAGCTTGGTGCTAGCGGGGGATGAGCAGTTCTTC | CASSLVLAGDEQFF
TRBD2 | TRBJ2-5 | TRBV30 | - | TGTGCCTGGAAAGTTCGGGGAGGGCCCAGAGAGACCCAGTACTTC | CAWKVRGGPRETQYF
TRBD1 | TRBJ1-2 | TRBV5-6 | - | TGTGCCAGCAGCTCGCTCCACAGGGACAGGGTTATGGGCTACACCTTC | CASSSLHRDRVMGYTF
TRBD1 | TRBJ2-7 | TRBV2 | once | TGTGCCAGCAGACCATCCTTTAGACAGGGGTTTTTCCACGAGCAGTACTTC | CASRPSFRQGFFHEQYF
- | TRBJ1-2 | TRBV24-1 | - | TGTGCCACCAGTGATCCAGGGGACGACTATGGCTACACCTTC | CATSDPGDDYGYTF
- | TRBJ2-2 | TRBV19 | few | TGTGCCAGTAGTATTGGCCTCACAAGCGCTAAGCTGTTTTTT | CASSIGLTSAKLFF
- | TRBJ1-5 | TRBV28 | - | TGTGCCAGCACCTCCGAGGGAGCCCACCAGCCCCAGCATTTT | CASTSEGAHQPQHF
- | TRBJ2-7 | TRBV6-1 | - | TGTGCCAGCAGTGCCGGGGGTTACGAGCAGTACTTC | CASSAGGYEQYF
TRBD2 | TRBJ2-2 | TRBV19 | - | TGTGCCAGTAGTTCTCCCTCTGCTAGCGGGATGGCCGGGGAGCTGTTTTTT | CASSSPSASGMAGELFF
- | TRBJ2-3 | TRBV3-1/TRBV3-2 | - | TGTGCCAGCAGCCCACAACGGGAGTTAGCGCAGTATTTT | CASSPQRELAQYF
TRBD1 | TRBJ1-2 | TRBV18 | - | TGTGCCAGCTCTCCGGGACAGGGGGACTATGGCTACACCTTC | CASSPGQGDYGYTF
- | TRBJ1-2 | TRBV21-1 | - | TGTGCCAGCAGGGCCTCTCGAGGGGGCTACACCTTC | CASRASRGGYTF
- | TRBJ1-1 | TRBV28 | - | TGTGCCAGCAGTTTGGTCCCTCTACTAGCTTTCTTT | CASSLVPLLAFF
- | TRBJ2-5 | TRBV3-1/TRBV3-2 | - | TGTGCCAGCACTCACTACAGGGCGGAGACCCAGTACTTC | CASTHYRAETQYF
TRBD2 | TRBJ2-7 | TRBV2 | - | TGTGCCAGCCTGGGACTAGCGGGTTCCTCCTACGAGCAGTACTTC | CASLGLAGSSYEQYF
- | TRBJ2-5 | TRBV10-1 | - | TGCGCCAGCAGTGAGTCGGGGGGGGGCCCGGAGACCCAGTACTTC | CASSESGGGPETQYF
- | TRBJ1-1 | TRBV18 | - | TGTGCCAGCTCACCATTTATAGGGGAAGGGAACACTGAAGCTTTCTTT | CASSPFIGEGNTEAFF
- | TRBJ1-2 | TRBV6-5 | - | TGTGCCAGCAGAAGAGACAGAAGAAACTATGGCTACACCTTC | CASRRDRRNYGYTF
TRBD1 | TRBJ1-2 | TRBV6-5 | - | TGTGCCAGCAGGAAGACGGGACAGAGCTATGGCTACACCTTC | CASRKTGQSYGYTF
- | TRBJ1-1 | TRBV30 | - | TGTGCCTGGAGATCTTCCCCGAACACTGAAGCTTTCTTT | CAWRSSPNTEAFF
- | TRBJ1-1 | TRBV5-1 | - | TGCGCCAGCGGTACGGGCCCCGGGGGGACTGAAGCTTTCTTT | CASGTGPGGTEAFF
- | TRBJ2-3 | TRBV19 | - | TGTGCCAGTAGTATAGCCTCTCGAGGGACTGAATATACGCAGTATTTT | CASSIASRGTEYTQYF
- | TRBJ1-2 | TRBV6-5 | - | TGTGCCAGCAGGGGGAGACAGGCCAACTATGGCTACACCTTC | CASRGRQANYGYTF
- | TRBJ1-5 | TRBV5-8 | - | TGTGCCAGCAGCTCAGGGTTAGGGGAACATCAGCCCCAGCATTTT | CASSSGLGEHQPQHF
TRBD1 | TRBJ1-5 | TRBV5-5 | - | TGTGCCAGCAGCTTGGGGGTAAGGGCCGGGACAGGGACGATTCAGCCCCAGCATTTT | CASSLGVRAGTGTIQPQHF
TRBD2 | TRBJ2-1 | TRBV9 | few | TGTGCCAGCAGCGTAGTTGGGACTAGAGGCGATGAGCAGTTCTTC | CASSVVGTRGDEQFF
TRBD2 | TRBJ2-2 | TRBV2 | - | TGTGCCAGCGGGGGACTAGCGGGAGGGCCGAGGACCGGGGAGCTGTTTTTT | CASGGLAGGPRTGELFF
- | TRBJ2-1 | TRBV10-2 | - | TGCGCCAGCAGTTCAGGACTCGTTAATGAGCAGTTCTTC | CASSSGLVNEQFF
- | TRBJ2-5 | TRBV3-1/TRBV3-2 | few | TGTGCCAGCAGCCAAGCCGGAGAGACCCAGTACTTC | CASSQAGETQYF
- | TRBJ1-5 | TRBV6-6 | few | TGTGCCAGCAGTTACGGGCAGGGTGGTCAGCCCCAGCATTTT | CASSYGQGGQPQHF
- | TRBJ2-2 | TRBV6-2/TRBV6-3 | - | TGTGCCAGCAGTGTCAAGGAGTTATTGAGAAGGACCGGGGAGCTGTTTTTT | CASSVKELLRRTGELFF
- | TRBJ1-2 | TRBV6-6 | - | TGTGCCAGCAAGCCTGACTATGGCTACACCTTC | CASKPDYGYTF